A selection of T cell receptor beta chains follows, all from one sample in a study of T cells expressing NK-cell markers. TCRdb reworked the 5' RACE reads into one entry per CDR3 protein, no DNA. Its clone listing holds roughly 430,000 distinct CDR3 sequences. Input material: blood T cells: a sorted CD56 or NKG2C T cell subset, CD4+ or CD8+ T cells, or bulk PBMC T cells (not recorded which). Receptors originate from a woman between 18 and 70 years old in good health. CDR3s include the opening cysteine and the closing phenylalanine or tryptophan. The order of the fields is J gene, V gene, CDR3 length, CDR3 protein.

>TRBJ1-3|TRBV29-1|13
CSVEEASGNTIYF
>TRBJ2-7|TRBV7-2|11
CASSLGRTVNF
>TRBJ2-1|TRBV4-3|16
CASSPKTSGSGNEQFF
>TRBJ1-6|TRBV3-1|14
CASSQDGRYSPLHF
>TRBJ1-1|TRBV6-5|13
CASSHAGAHEAFF
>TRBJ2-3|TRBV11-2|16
CASSLDLADITDTQYF
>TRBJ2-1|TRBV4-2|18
CASSQSAGLAGGRNEQFF
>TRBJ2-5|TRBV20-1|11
CSASMRETQYF
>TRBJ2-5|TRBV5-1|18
CASSFAPWGAANQETQYF
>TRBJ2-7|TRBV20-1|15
CSARSQGSHSYEQYF
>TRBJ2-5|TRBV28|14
CASRNTGVWKTQYF
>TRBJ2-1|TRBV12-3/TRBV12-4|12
CASSLAGGGPFF
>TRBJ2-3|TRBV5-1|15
CASSLGLAGKDTQYF
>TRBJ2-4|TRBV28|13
CASWGRGKNIQYF
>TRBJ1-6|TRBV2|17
CASSRQGASSYNSPLHF
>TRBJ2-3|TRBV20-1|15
CSAGPSGRGPDTQYF
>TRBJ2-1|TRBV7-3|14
CASSGSDSVREQFF
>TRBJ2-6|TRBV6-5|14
CASVRSSGANVLTF
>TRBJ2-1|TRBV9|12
CASSSRRNEQFF
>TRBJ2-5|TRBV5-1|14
CASSETGGWETQYF
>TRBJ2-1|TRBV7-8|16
CASSPLGGTLDNEQFF
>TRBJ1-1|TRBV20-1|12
CSAKGQYTEAFF
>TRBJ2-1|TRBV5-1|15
CASRGLAGEYNEQFF
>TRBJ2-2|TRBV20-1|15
CSAAPADRGTGELFF
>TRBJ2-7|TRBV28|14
CASSKPGTAYEQYF
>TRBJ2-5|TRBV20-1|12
CSVREGQETQYF
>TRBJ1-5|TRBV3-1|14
CASSRDDSNQPQHF
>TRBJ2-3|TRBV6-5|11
CAAGRSDTQYF
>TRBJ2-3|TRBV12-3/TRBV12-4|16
CASSFPGGAMVDTQYF
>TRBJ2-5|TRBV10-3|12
CAIKAAQETQYF
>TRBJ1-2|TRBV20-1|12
CSARVGGDGYTF
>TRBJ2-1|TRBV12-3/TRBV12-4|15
CASSLATTAYNEQFF
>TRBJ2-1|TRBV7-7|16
CASSLAYQRGGNEQFF
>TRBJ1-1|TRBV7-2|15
CASSPRQSQNTEAFF
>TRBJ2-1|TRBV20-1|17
CSARDTTSGLDYNEQFF
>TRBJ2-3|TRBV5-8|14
CASSLSFSSDTQYF
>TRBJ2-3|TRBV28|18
CASSSLAGASGGTDTQYF
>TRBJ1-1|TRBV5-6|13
CASSFRAGTEAFF
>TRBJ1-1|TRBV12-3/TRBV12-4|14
CASTSGHPNTEAFF
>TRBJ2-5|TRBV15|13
CATSRGQEETQYF
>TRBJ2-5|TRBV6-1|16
CASSPTGTGSRETQYF
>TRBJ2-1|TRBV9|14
CASSVTSGGREQFF
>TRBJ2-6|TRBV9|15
CASSVDSSGANVLTF
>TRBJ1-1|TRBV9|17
CASSVAPTGGSDTEAFF
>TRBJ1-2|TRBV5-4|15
CASSFGGDRVYGYTF
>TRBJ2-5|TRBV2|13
CATARDGAETQYF
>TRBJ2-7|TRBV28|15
CASSFNRGSSYEQYF
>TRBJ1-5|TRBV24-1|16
CATSDSGQASNQPQHF
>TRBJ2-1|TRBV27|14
CASSFAGTSDEQFF
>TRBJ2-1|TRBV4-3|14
CASSHRDRGNEQFF
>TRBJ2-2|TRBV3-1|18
CASSQRLAGGPIGGELFF
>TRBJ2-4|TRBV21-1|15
CASSKLGGSGNIQYF
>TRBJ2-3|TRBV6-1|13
CASSRGAKDTQYF
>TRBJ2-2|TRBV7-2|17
CASSPGLAVLNTGELFF
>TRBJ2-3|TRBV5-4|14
CASTAGTVGDTQYF